The 22 T cell receptor beta chains below all came from one sample that was sequenced in a study of beta chain features in type 1 diabetes. Sequencing targeted expressed TCRB transcripts, as all isolated RNA had been reverse transcribed. Clones were sequenced by immunoSEQ multiplex PCR, and TCRdb holds only the in-frame ones, with some missing. The table lists tens of thousands of clones, 65% of them singletons, with about 2.5% in the top ten. These receptors lack a known antigen. Study-wide results and caveats: Shorter TCRB CDR3s, moderately but significantly so, marked every one of the four CD4+ subsets in Type 1 diabetes patients.

The sequencing input was Tregs from blood. The receptor source for this set is a woman aged 30 to 39 with type 1 diabetes.

The chain combines TRBV20-1 with TRBJ2-1; the D is unclear. The CDR3 spans 10 residues. The V end lost 3 bases, the J end lost 6 bases, and 3 bases lay between the germline ends. Germline V gives CDR1 DFQATT, CDR2 SNEGSKA (reference sequence). The CDR3 loop reads CSASRNEQFF. The CDR3 bases are TGCAGTGCTAGTCGCAATGAGCAGTTCTTC.

This clone was observed a handful of times. The V and J genes are TRBV29-1 and TRBJ2-1; 16 bases line up with TRBD2. The CDR3 consists of 15 residues. V gave up 2 bases and J gave up 8 bases; unmatched junction bases: 3. Germline values: CDR1 SQVTM, CDR2 ANQGSEA. CDR3 residues: CSVEPGLAGGYEQFF. In nucleotides, the CDR3 is TGCAGCGTTGAACCGGGACTAGCGGGAGGGTATGAGCAGTTCTTC.

This chain uses TRBV5-1 with TRBJ2-7; 8 bases agree with TRBD1. CDR3 length equals 14 residues. V shed 0 bases, J shed 2 bases, and the junction held 1 base outside the gene matches. In germline, CDR1 is SGHRS, CDR2 YFSETQ. CDR3 sequence reads: CASSLGTGTYEQYF. DNA for the CDR3: TGCGCCAGCAGCTTGGGGACAGGGACCTACGAGCAGTACTTC.

V gene TRBV9 combines with J gene TRBJ2-5; tentative D call: TRBD2 (6 bases). Germline V CDR1 and CDR2: SGDLS, YYNGEE. Trimming stripped 4 bases from V and 4 bases from J, with 14 bases between. The CDR3 is 14 residues long. CDR3 sequence: CASSIPGVGETQYF. CDR3 nucleotide sequence: TGTGCCAGCAGCATCCCGGGGGTAGGAGAGACCCAGTACTTC. The complete variable domain, with remaining parts taken from reference TRBV9 and TRBJ2-5, reads DSGVTQTPKHLITATGQRVTLRCSPRSGDLSVYWYQQSLDQGLQFLIQYYNGEERAKGNILERFSAQQFPDLHSELNLSSLELGDSALYFCASSIPGVGETQYFGPGTRLLVL.

The gene calls are TRBV30 and TRBJ2-7, with a weak D call TRBD2 (7 bases). The germline gives CDR1 GTSNPN, CDR2 SVGIG (reference sequence). V was trimmed by 0 bases and J by 11 bases, leaving 11 bases between them. This CDR3 spans 11 amino acids. CDR3 sequence: CAWSVGGVKYF. For the CDR3, the DNA is TGTGCCTGGAGTGTAGGGGGGGTGAAGTACTTC.

The chain recombines TRBV5-1 with TRBJ2-3; 12 bases line up with TRBD2. J was trimmed by 8 bases and V by 0 bases; bases with no gene match: 4. The CDR3 length is 15 residues. Germline values: CDR1 SGHRS, CDR2 YFSETQ. The CDR3 is CASSLELAGGATQYF. CDR3 DNA sequence: TGCGCCAGCAGCTTGGAGCTAGCGGGAGGGGCTACGCAGTATTTT.

This chain links TRBV19 with TRBJ2-2; 14 bases fit TRBD2. The CDR3 spans 18 residues. Germline CDR1 LNHDA, CDR2 SQIVND (reference sequence). V gave up 9 bases and J gave up 4 bases; unmatched junction bases: 13. DNA for the CDR3: TGTGCCAGCACATTGACTAGCGGGAGGGTCGTGAGCACCGGGGAGCTGTTTTTT. It codes for CASTLTSGRVVSTGELFF.

V is TRBV6-6 and J is TRBJ2-5; possibly TRBD2 for D (5 bases). This CDR3 has 15 amino acids. The V gene lost 0 bases and the J gene lost 5 bases, with 13 bases spanning the gap. Per the germline V gene, CDR1 is MNHNY and CDR2 is SVGAGI (reference sequence). The DNA of the CDR3 is TGTGCCAGCAGTTACTCTGCACTGAGGGAGGAGACCCAGTACTTC. Translated, it gives CASSYSALREETQYF.

This chain connects TRBV5-1 to TRBJ2-5; D gene uncertain. This CDR3 spans 11 amino acids. V dropped 5 bases and J dropped 2 bases, with 4 bases sitting between them. Germline V gene sequence: CDR1 SGHRS, CDR2 YFSETQ. The CDR3 DNA reads TGCGCCAGCAGTTTACAAGAGACCCAGTACTTC. Residues: CASSLQETQYF.

This sequence joins TRBV4-1 and TRBJ2-7, with 8 bases matching TRBD2. V lost 6 bases, J lost 3 bases, and 16 bases stayed unmatched. The CDR3 extends over 17 amino acids. In germline, CDR1 is MGHRA, CDR2 YSYEKL. This CDR3 is CASRLKSGGGGGYEQYF. CDR3 nucleotide sequence: TGCGCCAGCAGACTTAAGAGCGGGGGCGGGGGAGGCTACGAGCAGTACTTC.

In this sample, this clone turned up a few times. The chain links TRBV18 to TRBJ2-2, with TRBD2 identical over 12 bases. J lost 6 bases, V lost 2 bases, and 10 bases had no gene match. The CDR3 is made up of 18 amino acids. The germline gives CDR1 KGHSH, CDR2 LQKENI. CDR3 DNA sequence: TGTGCCAGCTCACCAGCCAATCTAGCGGGAGGGGCCGCCGGGGAGCTGTTTTTT. It codes for CASSPANLAGGAAGELFF.

This sequence joins TRBV10-1 and TRBJ2-5; no clear D. CDR3 length: 14 residues. Germline V gene lookup returns CDR1 WNHNN and CDR2 SYGVQD (reference sequence). Trimming shortened V by 0 bases and J by 11 bases, and 16 bases separated the two germline ends. The CDR3 loop reads CASSESLATGVQYF. CDR3 DNA sequence: TGCGCCAGCAGTGAGTCCCTGGCTACGGGTGTGCAGTACTTC.

This chain links TRBV7-8 with TRBJ2-1; 7 bases map to TRBD1. Germline V CDR1 and CDR2: SGHVS, FQNEAQ. This CDR3 has 18 residues. J gave up 0 bases and V 5 bases, and 13 bases lay outside the gene matches. The CDR3 DNA follows: TGTGCCAGCAGCCCCCTCCCCGACAGGGCGGGCTCCTACAATGAGCAGTTCTTC. Residues: CASSPLPDRAGSYNEQFF.

The sample holds one count of this clone. V is TRBV18 and J is TRBJ2-5, with 12 bases that match TRBD2. The CDR3 is 16 amino acids. From germline, CDR1 is KGHSH and CDR2 LQKENI. V was pared by 6 bases and J by 5 bases, with 10 bases of the junction left unmatched. CDR3 residues: CASSQTSGSVRETQYF. The CDR3 nucleotides are TGTGCCAGCTCGCAGACTAGCGGGAGCGTTCGGGAGACCCAGTACTTC.

This clone occurred a few times. The chain is built from TRBV7-9 and TRBJ1-2; D gene uncertain. The V gene lost 1 base and the J gene lost 1 base, with 7 bases spanning the gap. The CDR3 spans 14 residues. Germline lookup yields CDR1 SEHNR and CDR2 FQNEAQ (reference sequence). DNA for the CDR3: TGTGCCAGCAGCTTAGACTTGATTAACTATGGCTACACCTTC. This gives the protein CASSLDLINYGYTF.

The rearrangement links TRBV5-1 to TRBJ2-7; TRBD2 agrees at 8 bases. Germline CDR1 reads SGHRS; CDR2 reads YFSETQ. The V segment lost 4 bases and the J segment 0 bases; nucleotides outside the gene matches: 9. The CDR3 sequence is 16 residues long. In DNA form, the CDR3 reads TGCGCCAGCAGCACACTTAGCGGGATGGCCTCCTACGAGCAGTACTTC. It specifies CASSTLSGMASYEQYF. The full variable domain, in which reference TRBV5-1 and TRBJ2-7 provide the parts outside the CDR3, is KAGVTQTPRYLIKTRGQQVTLSCSPISGHRSVSWYQQTPGQGLQFLFEYFSETQRNKGNFPGRFSGRQFSNSRSEMNVSTLELGDSALYLCASSTLSGMASYEQYFGPGTRLTVT.

CDR3 sequence reads: CASSRGPSYEQYF. Written as DNA, the CDR3 is TGTGCCAGCAGCCGAGGGCCATCCTACGAGCAGTACTTC. This chain links TRBV9 with TRBJ2-7; D may be TRBD2 (5 bases). The V and J ends lost 4 bases and 1 base respectively, with 9 bases between them. This CDR3 has 13 amino acids. Germline V CDR1 and CDR2: SGDLS, YYNGEE.

This chain connects TRBV11-2 to TRBJ2-2; TRBD1 aligns across 9 bases. The CDR3 consists of 15 residues. Germline V lookup: CDR1 SGHAT, CDR2 FQNNGV. With V trimmed by 1 base and J by 5 bases, 2 bases remained unmatched. The CDR3 loop is CASSLGTGVTGELFF. The DNA for the CDR3 is TGTGCCAGCAGCTTAGGGACAGGGGTAACCGGGGAGCTGTTTTTT.

The chain combines TRBV6-1 with TRBJ1-2; 9 positions match TRBD1. Germline lookup yields CDR1 MNHNS and CDR2 SASEGT. J was trimmed by 2 bases and V by 8 bases; bases with no gene match: 0. The CDR3 runs to 12 residues. CDR3 nucleotides: TGTGCCAGCGGACAGGGGAACTATGGCTACACCTTC. It encodes CASGQGNYGYTF.

V and J are TRBV7-9 and TRBJ2-2, with D tentatively TRBD2 (5 bases). Trimming took 2 bases from V and 1 from J, leaving 14 bases between them. The length of the CDR3 is 17 residues. Looked up from germline, CDR1 is SEHNR and CDR2 is FQNEAQ (reference sequence). This CDR3 reads CASSLRVLAVNTGELFF. CDR3 bases: TGTGCCAGCAGCTTAAGGGTCCTAGCTGTGAACACCGGGGAGCTGTTTTTT.

The J gene is TRBJ2-2, the V gene TRBV19; 9 nucleotides line up with TRBD1. CDR3 size: 19 residues. From germline, CDR1 is LNHDA and CDR2 SQIVND (reference sequence). V gave up 8 bases and J gave up 0 bases; unmatched junction bases: 16. CDR3 region: CASLVGTGRQGSNTGELFF. In DNA, the CDR3 is TGTGCCAGTCTGGTTGGGACAGGGCGTCAAGGGTCGAACACCGGGGAGCTGTTTTTT.

This clone was detected only a few times. V usage is TRBV18 and J usage is TRBJ1-4; D unresolved. The V gene lost 0 bases and the J gene lost 5 bases, with 7 bases spanning the gap. The CDR3 covers 14 residues. CDR1 is KGHSH, CDR2 LQKENI, per germline. Here the CDR3 reads CASSPPGENEKLFF. DNA for the CDR3: TGTGCCAGCTCACCACCGGGCGAGAATGAAAAACTGTTTTTT.